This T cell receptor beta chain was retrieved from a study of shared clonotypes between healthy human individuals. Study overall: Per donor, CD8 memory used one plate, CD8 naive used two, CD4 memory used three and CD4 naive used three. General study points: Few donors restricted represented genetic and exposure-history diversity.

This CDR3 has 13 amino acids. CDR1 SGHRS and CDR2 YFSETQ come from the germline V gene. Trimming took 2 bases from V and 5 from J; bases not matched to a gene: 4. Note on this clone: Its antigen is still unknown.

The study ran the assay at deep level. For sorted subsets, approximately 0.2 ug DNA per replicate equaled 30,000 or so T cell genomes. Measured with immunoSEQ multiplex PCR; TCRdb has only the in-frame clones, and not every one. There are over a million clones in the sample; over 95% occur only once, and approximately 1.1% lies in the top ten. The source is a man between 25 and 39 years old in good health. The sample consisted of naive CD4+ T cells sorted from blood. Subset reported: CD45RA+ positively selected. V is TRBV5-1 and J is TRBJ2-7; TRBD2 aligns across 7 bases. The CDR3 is CASSLAGRNEQYF. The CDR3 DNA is TGCGCCAGCAGCTTAGCGGGACGAAACGAGCAGTACTTC.